This is a list of T cell receptor beta chains from one sample in a study of T cells in Graves' hyperthyroidism and ophthalmopathy. TCRdb independently ran MiXCR on the multiplex PCR reads; one entry per CDR3 protein. In the table there are 560,000 or so distinct CDR3 sequences, approximately 20% of which are singletons. Source material: blood. These receptors came from a man aged 35 to 55 with Graves' ophthalmopathy. The CDR3 runs from the conserved cysteine through the conserved F or W. Fields, in order: V gene, D gene, J gene, clone size, CDR3 protein, CDR3 DNA. A D gene is named only where the DNA matches it firmly. Clone sizes are given selectively: once, few, many, or a class where the clone is expanded.

TRBV12-3/TRBV12-4	.	TRBJ1-1	many	CASSLWAEAFF	TGTGCCAGCAGTTTGTGGGCAGAAGCTTTCTTT
TRBV12-3/TRBV12-4	TRBD2	TRBJ2-3	.	CASSPASGRGTDTQYF	TGTGCCAGCAGTCCAGCTAGCGGGAGGGGCACAGATACGCAGTATTTT
TRBV7-2	.	TRBJ2-1	many	CASSPGLANSEQFF	TGTGCCAGCAGCCCCGGACTGGCAAACAGTGAGCAGTTCTTC
TRBV7-8	TRBD2	TRBJ2-1	many	CASSLPGTSRNEQFF	TGTGCCAGCAGCTTACCTGGGACTAGTCGGAATGAGCAGTTCTTC
TRBV6-1	.	TRBJ2-1	few	CASSSGPIQGQFF	TGTGCCAGCAGCTCTGGGCCCATCCAGGGGCAGTTCTTC
TRBV6-1	TRBD1	TRBJ2-5	many	CASSRQGPQETQYF	TGTGCCAGCAGCAGACAGGGACCCCAAGAGACCCAGTACTTC
TRBV7-2	.	TRBJ1-2	many	CASSLAGAGGYTF	TGTGCCAGCAGCTTAGCGGGGGCCGGTGGCTACACCTTC
TRBV3-1	.	TRBJ2-4	many	CASSQGSQNIQYF	TGTGCCAGCAGCCAAGGCAGCCAAAACATTCAGTACTTC
TRBV7-9	TRBD2	TRBJ2-3	.	CASRDPGLAGTDTQYF	TGTGCCAGCAGGGACCCGGGACTAGCGGGGACAGATACGCAGTATTTT
TRBV29-1	TRBD1	TRBJ1-1	few	CSVDTGVRTEAFF	TGCAGCGTGGACACAGGGGTCCGCACTGAAGCTTTCTTT
TRBV30	.	TRBJ1-1	many	CAWSRSRATEAFF	TGTGCCTGGAGTAGGTCCAGGGCCACTGAAGCTTTCTTT
TRBV7-8	.	TRBJ2-7	.	CASSSWTDGREQYF	TGTGCCAGCAGCTCTTGGACAGACGGTCGGGAGCAGTACTTC
TRBV10-3	TRBD2	TRBJ2-1	few	CATTGTSGTENEQFF	TGTGCCACGACCGGGACTAGCGGGACGGAGAATGAGCAGTTCTTC
TRBV6-5	TRBD1	TRBJ2-7	few	CASSLDRGLASHYEQYF	TGTGCCAGCAGTTTGGACAGGGGACTGGCATCGCACTACGAGCAGTACTTC
TRBV20-1	.	TRBJ2-5	few	CSASLASEQETQYF	TGCAGTGCTAGTTTGGCTAGCGAACAAGAGACCCAGTACTTC
TRBV27	.	TRBJ2-7	.	CASTTIAGGKGLDHEQYF	TGTGCCAGCACCACGATAGCAGGGGGGAAGGGGCTTGACCACGAGCAGTACTTC
TRBV20-1	.	TRBJ2-4	few	CSASTGELAKNIQYF	TGCAGTGCTAGTACCGGGGAACTTGCCAAAAACATTCAGTACTTC
TRBV7-9	.	TRBJ2-3	few	CASSRGMTETDTQYF	TGTGCCAGCAGCCGGGGGATGACTGAAACAGATACGCAGTATTTT
TRBV9	.	TRBJ1-3	few	CASSVASGANGNTIYF	TGTGCCAGCAGCGTAGCTTCGGGGGCTAACGGAAACACCATATATTTT
TRBV13	.	TRBJ1-6	.	CASSLGPLWNSPLHF	TGTGCCAGCAGCTTAGGCCCGCTATGGAATTCACCCCTCCACTTT
TRBV11-2	TRBD1	TRBJ1-6	few	CASSFRGTALNSPLHF	TGTGCCAGCAGCTTCCGGGGGACAGCATTAAATTCACCCCTCCACTTT
TRBV6-1	.	TRBJ2-7	.	CATCETAMTTYEQYF	TGTGCCACCTGCGAGACGGCCATGACTACCTACGAGCAGTACTTC
TRBV11-2	.	TRBJ2-3	many	CASSSWVGRTDTQYF	TGTGCCAGCAGCTCTTGGGTGGGGCGCACAGATACGCAGTATTTT
TRBV6-1	TRBD2	TRBJ2-7	.	CATRPSGTYEQYF	TGTGCCACTCGACCTAGCGGTACCTACGAGCAGTACTTC
TRBV6-1	.	TRBJ1-1	.	CASSPDGRGNTEAFF	TGTGCCAGCAGCCCCGATGGAAGGGGGAACACTGAAGCTTTCTTT
TRBV20-1	TRBD2	TRBJ2-5	.	CSARLAGQLAQYF	TGCAGTGCTCGACTAGCGGGGCAACTCGCCCAGTACTTC
TRBV20-1	.	TRBJ2-3	.	CSASQMGDTQYF	TGCAGTGCTAGCCAAATGGGGGATACGCAGTATTTT
TRBV18	TRBD1	TRBJ2-2	few	CASSPGQDTGELFF	TGTGCCAGCTCACCGGGACAGGACACCGGGGAGCTGTTTTTT
TRBV7-9	TRBD1	TRBJ2-1	.	CASSLVRTGLEQFF	TGTGCCAGCAGCTTAGTGAGGACAGGGCTTGAACAGTTCTTC
TRBV10-3	TRBD1	TRBJ1-2	.	CAISERLTGALSYTF	TGTGCCATCAGTGAGCGACTGACAGGGGCGTTGAGCTACACCTTC
TRBV4-2	TRBD2	TRBJ2-7	few	CASSQASGGDYEQYF	TGTGCCAGCAGCCAAGCTAGCGGAGGAGACTACGAGCAGTACTTC
TRBV24-1	TRBD1	TRBJ2-5	.	CATSEGTGVIQETQYF	TGTGCCACCAGTGAGGGGACAGGGGTAATCCAAGAGACCCAGTACTTC
TRBV2	.	TRBJ2-2	few	CASSGQDKNTGELFF	TGTGCCAGCAGTGGCCAGGATAAGAACACCGGGGAGCTGTTTTTT
TRBV6-1	.	TRBJ2-5	many	CASRTGDYQETQYF	TGTGCCAGCAGAACCGGGGACTACCAAGAGACCCAGTACTTC
TRBV6-1	TRBD1	TRBJ1-2	.	CASRDRGPGGYTF	TGTGCCAGCAGAGACAGGGGGCCGGGAGGCTACACCTTC
TRBV5-1	.	TRBJ2-2	few	CASSSQGTTGELFF	TGCGCCAGCAGCTCCCAGGGTACCACCGGGGAGCTGTTTTTT
TRBV4-1	TRBD1	TRBJ1-1	many	CASSAPGTGGRETEAFF	TGCGCCAGCAGCGCACCCGGGACAGGGGGCCGGGAGACTGAAGCTTTCTTT
TRBV9	TRBD1	TRBJ1-4	.	CASSEGDRNEKLFF	TGTGCCAGCAGCGAGGGGGACAGGAATGAAAAACTGTTTTTT
TRBV20-1	TRBD2	TRBJ2-4	few	CSASEGGRLKNIQYF	TGCAGTGCTAGCGAGGGCGGGAGATTGAAAAACATTCAGTACTTC